A selection of T cell receptor beta chains follows, all from one sample in a study of monozygotic twins with inflammatory bowel disease. TCRdb reanalyzed the 5' RACE reads, giving one entry per CDR3 protein sequence and no DNA. The clone table shows about 160,000 distinct CDR3 sequences, with the ten largest holding roughly 2.3%. The sample consisted of blood. The receptors come from a human donor with ulcerative colitis or Crohn's disease, or a healthy co-twin of an affected twin (not recorded which). The CDR3 runs from the conserved cysteine through the conserved F or W.

j_call: TRBJ1-5; v_call: TRBV5-1; cdr3_aa: CASSPGPGEGNQPQHF
j_call: TRBJ2-3; v_call: TRBV7-2; cdr3_aa: CASSFFRESTDTQYF
j_call: TRBJ2-1; v_call: TRBV5-4; cdr3_aa: CASSRQGGREYNEQFF
j_call: TRBJ2-1; v_call: TRBV5-1; cdr3_aa: CASSLRTSAPGEQFF
j_call: TRBJ1-2; v_call: TRBV20-1; cdr3_aa: CSARASGQDLLGYTF
j_call: TRBJ1-1; v_call: TRBV5-6; cdr3_aa: CASSLAGQFGETEAFF
j_call: TRBJ2-3; v_call: TRBV6-2/TRBV6-3; cdr3_aa: CASSLQPTDTQYF
j_call: TRBJ1-5; v_call: TRBV12-3/TRBV12-4; cdr3_aa: CASSLDRYSNQPQHF
j_call: TRBJ2-2; v_call: TRBV28; cdr3_aa: CASSLSVYTGELFF
j_call: TRBJ2-5; v_call: TRBV5-4; cdr3_aa: CASSMFGEAQETQYF
j_call: TRBJ2-7; v_call: TRBV7-2; cdr3_aa: CASSLGTGGTYEQYF
j_call: TRBJ2-7; v_call: TRBV18; cdr3_aa: CASSPPGHSYEQYF
j_call: TRBJ2-3; v_call: TRBV3-1; cdr3_aa: CASSPSGAASTDTQYF
j_call: TRBJ1-2; v_call: TRBV11-2; cdr3_aa: CASSLVGSDPTYGYTF
j_call: TRBJ1-6; v_call: TRBV6-5; cdr3_aa: CASSYSKPRGYSPLHF
j_call: TRBJ2-1; v_call: TRBV5-1; cdr3_aa: CASSGGDRDYNEQFF
j_call: TRBJ2-7; v_call: TRBV5-1; cdr3_aa: CASSLSTLYEQYF
j_call: TRBJ2-6; v_call: TRBV6-1; cdr3_aa: CASRTTDSGANVLTF
j_call: TRBJ1-6; v_call: TRBV14; cdr3_aa: CASSQARSDSPLHF
j_call: TRBJ2-3; v_call: TRBV28; cdr3_aa: CASRRLAGGHADTQYF
j_call: TRBJ1-6; v_call: TRBV5-1; cdr3_aa: CASSLALRAYSPLHF
j_call: TRBJ2-5; v_call: TRBV20-1; cdr3_aa: CSAGRLLQETQYF
j_call: TRBJ2-7; v_call: TRBV28; cdr3_aa: CASSLRGVFGRGVSYEQYF
j_call: TRBJ2-1; v_call: TRBV19; cdr3_aa: CASSIWIGAAYNEQFF
j_call: TRBJ2-7; v_call: TRBV7-9; cdr3_aa: CASSLGRETYEQYF
j_call: TRBJ2-3; v_call: TRBV5-4; cdr3_aa: CASSFGTGLTDTQYF
j_call: TRBJ1-5; v_call: TRBV6-1; cdr3_aa: CASSEGLGPQHF
j_call: TRBJ2-5; v_call: TRBV2; cdr3_aa: CASSAEGIETQYF
j_call: TRBJ2-3; v_call: TRBV19; cdr3_aa: CASSKDEGSQYF
j_call: TRBJ2-7; v_call: TRBV11-2; cdr3_aa: CASSSRDISYEQYF
j_call: TRBJ2-2; v_call: TRBV2; cdr3_aa: CASSTSTTGELFF
j_call: TRBJ2-1; v_call: TRBV28; cdr3_aa: CASWGAGGPNEQFF
j_call: TRBJ2-7; v_call: TRBV3-1; cdr3_aa: CASSQYRDRPYEQYF
j_call: TRBJ1-2; v_call: TRBV20-1; cdr3_aa: CSAPEGIYGYTF
j_call: TRBJ2-6; v_call: TRBV7-2; cdr3_aa: CASSLGGSGANVLTF
j_call: TRBJ2-1; v_call: TRBV5-1; cdr3_aa: CASSWGVTSSYNEQFF
j_call: TRBJ2-7; v_call: TRBV28; cdr3_aa: CASSLAGAGNYEQYF
j_call: TRBJ1-5; v_call: TRBV20-1; cdr3_aa: CSARSRQGSYQPQHF
j_call: TRBJ2-1; v_call: TRBV24-1; cdr3_aa: CATRSGDRANEQFF
j_call: TRBJ2-1; v_call: TRBV27; cdr3_aa: CASSSWDRGLYNEQFF
j_call: TRBJ2-2; v_call: TRBV20-1; cdr3_aa: CSALSHHRGGTGELFF
j_call: TRBJ1-2; v_call: TRBV10-3; cdr3_aa: CATDSNYGYTF
j_call: TRBJ1-6; v_call: TRBV6-5; cdr3_aa: CASTPGMSSPLHF
j_call: TRBJ1-5; v_call: TRBV11-3; cdr3_aa: CASSIAVNQPQHF
j_call: TRBJ2-5; v_call: TRBV28; cdr3_aa: CASSLSGTSGSRLETQYF
j_call: TRBJ2-5; v_call: TRBV28; cdr3_aa: CASQKGGQRGGETQYF
j_call: TRBJ2-6; v_call: TRBV20-1; cdr3_aa: CSARRDPQLSGANVLTF
j_call: TRBJ2-7; v_call: TRBV4-3; cdr3_aa: CASSQDPASGSYEQYF
j_call: TRBJ1-1; v_call: TRBV29-1; cdr3_aa: CSAHRVTEAFF
j_call: TRBJ1-5; v_call: TRBV6-6; cdr3_aa: CASSWPSNQPQHF